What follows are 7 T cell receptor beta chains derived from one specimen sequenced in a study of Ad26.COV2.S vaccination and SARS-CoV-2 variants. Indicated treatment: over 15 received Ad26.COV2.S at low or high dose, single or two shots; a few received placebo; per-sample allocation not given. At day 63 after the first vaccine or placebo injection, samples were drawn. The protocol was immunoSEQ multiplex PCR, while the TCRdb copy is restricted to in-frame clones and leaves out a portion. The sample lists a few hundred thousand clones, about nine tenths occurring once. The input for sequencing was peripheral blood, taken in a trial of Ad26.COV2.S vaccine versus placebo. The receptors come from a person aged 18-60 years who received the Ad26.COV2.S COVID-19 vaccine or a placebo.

CDR3 nucleotide sequence: TGCGCCAGCAGCCAAGACTCGGCTAGCGGTTACACCGGGGAGCTGTTTTTT. Its protein is CASSQDSASGYTGELFF. The V call is TRBV4-3, the J call TRBJ2-2, with 7 nucleotides matching TRBD2. Trimming cost V 0 bases and J 3 bases; bases outside gene matches: 7. CDR1 and CDR2 (germline): LGHNA, YSLEER. This CDR3 is built from 17 residues.

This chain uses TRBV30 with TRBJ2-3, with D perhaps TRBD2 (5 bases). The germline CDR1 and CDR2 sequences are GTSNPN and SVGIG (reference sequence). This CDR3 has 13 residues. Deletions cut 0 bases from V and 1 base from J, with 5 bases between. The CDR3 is CAWSVRGTDTQYF. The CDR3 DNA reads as TGTGCCTGGAGTGTGAGGGGCACAGATACGCAGTATTTT.

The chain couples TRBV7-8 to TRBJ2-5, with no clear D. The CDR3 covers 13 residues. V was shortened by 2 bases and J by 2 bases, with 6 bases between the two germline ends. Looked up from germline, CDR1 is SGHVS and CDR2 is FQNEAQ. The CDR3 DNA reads TGTGCCAGCAGCTTACAGATACAAGAGACCCAGTACTTC. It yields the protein CASSLQIQETQYF.

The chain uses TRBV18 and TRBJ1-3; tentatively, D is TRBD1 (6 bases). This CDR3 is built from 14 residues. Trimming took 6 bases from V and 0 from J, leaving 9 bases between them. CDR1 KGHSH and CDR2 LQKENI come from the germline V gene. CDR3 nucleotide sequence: TGTGCCAGCTCCCGGACAGACTCTGGAAACACCATATATTTT. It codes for CASSRTDSGNTIYF.

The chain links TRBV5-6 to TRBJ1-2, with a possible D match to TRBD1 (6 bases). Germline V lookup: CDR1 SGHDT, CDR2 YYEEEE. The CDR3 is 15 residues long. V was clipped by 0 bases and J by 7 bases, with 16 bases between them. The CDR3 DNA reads TGTGCCAGCAGCTTGGGAGCGGGGGGGCGCGGTGGCTACACCTTC. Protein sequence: CASSLGAGGRGGYTF.

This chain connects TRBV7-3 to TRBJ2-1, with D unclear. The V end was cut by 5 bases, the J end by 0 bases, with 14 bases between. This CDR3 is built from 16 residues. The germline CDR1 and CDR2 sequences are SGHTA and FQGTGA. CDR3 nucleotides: TGTGCCAGCAGCCCCTCTAGGAGCCTCTCCTACAATGAGCAGTTCTTC. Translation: CASSPSRSLSYNEQFF.

The CDR3 loop reads CASILGGQGANYGYTF. The DNA of the CDR3 is TGTGCCAGCATCCTTGGAGGACAGGGAGCCAACTATGGCTACACCTTC. The genes are TRBV7-9 and TRBJ1-2; TRBD1 agrees at 8 bases. This CDR3 has 16 amino acids. The trim removed 7 bases at V and 2 bases at J, leaving 12 bases unmatched. CDR1 is SEHNR, CDR2 FQNEAQ, per germline (reference sequence).